Shown below are 24 T cell receptor beta chains from a single sample sequenced in a study of T cell changes during pregnancy in multiple sclerosis. Libraries were prepared by immunoSEQ multiplex PCR; TCRdb keeps only in-frame clonotypes and omits some of them. The sample records around 50,000 clones, 85% to 95% being singletons. The sequences come from CD8+ T cells from peripheral blood mononuclear cells, collected in the first trimester of pregnancy. The source is a female donor with multiple sclerosis, enrolled in a pregnancy study.

This clone was observed a single time. The CDR3: CASSLTGYDEKLFF. The CDR3 DNA sequence: TGTGCCAGCAGCCTAACAGGGTACGACGAAAAACTGTTTTTT. The rearrangement links TRBV28 to TRBJ1-4, with a tentative D call TRBD1 (6 bases). Trimming took off 6 bases at V and 8 bases at J, with 16 bases between the two ends. This CDR3 comprises 14 residues. Germline CDR1 is MDHEN and CDR2 is SYDVKM.

The gene calls are TRBV27 and TRBJ2-7; possible D gene TRBD2, 6 bases. V was clipped by 6 bases and J by 0 bases, with 18 bases between them. Per the germline V gene, CDR1 is MNHEY and CDR2 is SMNVEV (reference sequence). CDR3 length: 16 residues. The chain's CDR3 is CASSPVWRASSYEQYF. In DNA form, the CDR3 reads TGTGCCAGCAGCCCGGTTTGGAGGGCCAGCTCCTACGAGCAGTACTTC.

This clone came up once. The rearrangement links TRBV6-1 to TRBJ2-7, with 9 bases identical to TRBD1. The V gene's germline CDR1 is MNHNS and CDR2 SASEGT. The CDR3 has 14 residues. With V trimmed by 4 bases and J by 4 bases, 5 bases remained unmatched. The chain's CDR3 is CASSGRDRVYEQYF. The CDR3 DNA follows: TGTGCCAGCAGTGGCCGGGACAGGGTGTACGAGCAGTACTTC.

The chain couples TRBV19 to TRBJ2-1; possible D gene TRBD1, 6 bases. Germline CDR1 LNHDA, CDR2 SQIVND (reference sequence). V lost 5 bases and J lost 5, with 16 bases in between. This CDR3 is built from 15 residues. CDR3 in DNA: TGTGCCAGTAGTGTCCAGGGGTTCAACGACAATGAGCAGTTCTTC. Translated, it gives CASSVQGFNDNEQFF.

In its sample, this clone was seen once. The chain recombines TRBV15 with TRBJ2-2; the D gene is possibly TRBD1 (5 bases). The CDR3 runs 16 residues. Germline V gene lookup returns CDR1 LNHNV and CDR2 YYDKDF (reference sequence). V was shortened by 5 bases and J by 2 bases, with 15 bases between the two germline ends. DNA for the CDR3: TGTGCCACCAGCCACCTTGGCAGGGTTAACACCGGGGAGCTGTTTTTT. The encoded protein is CATSHLGRVNTGELFF. Drawing the rest from reference TRBV15 and TRBJ2-2, the complete variable domain is DAMVIQNPRYQVTQFGKPVTLSCSQTLNHNVMYWYQQKSSQAPKLLFHYYDKDFNNEADTPDNFQSRRPNTSFCFLDIRSPGLGDTAMYLCATSHLGRVNTGELFFGEGSRLTVL.

This clone showed up just once. The genes are TRBV6-6 and TRBJ2-3; the match to TRBD2 covers 8 bases. V lost 11 bases, J lost 3 bases, and 10 bases stayed unmatched. The CDR3 length is 14 residues. Germline V gives CDR1 MNHNY, CDR2 SVGAGI (reference sequence). CDR3 in DNA: TGTGCCGGCCCCGAGGGCGGGAGGACAGATACGCAGTATTTT. Its protein product is CAGPEGGRTDTQYF.

The table lists this clone with a count of one. The chain carries TRBV12-5 and TRBJ1-1; tentative D call: TRBD1 (5 bases). Trimming removed 0 bases at V and 1 base at J, with 9 bases between. In germline, CDR1 is LGHNT, CDR2 FRNRAP. The length of the CDR3 is 15 residues. This CDR3 is CASGLVFGGNTEAFF. The CDR3 DNA sequence: TGTGCTAGTGGTTTGGTGTTCGGGGGGAACACTGAAGCTTTCTTT.

This chain uses TRBV27 with TRBJ2-1; the match to TRBD2 covers 8 bases. The CDR3 has 15 amino acids. The germline V gene has CDR1 MNHEY and CDR2 SMNVEV (reference sequence). V trimming: 6 bases; J trimming: 7 bases; junction bases outside the gene matches: 11. CDR3 in amino acids: CASSLGELAGNEQFF. In nucleotides, the CDR3 is TGTGCCAGCAGCCTAGGAGAATTAGCGGGGAATGAGCAGTTCTTC.

V and J are TRBV25-1 and TRBJ1-5; 8 nucleotides line up with TRBD1. The CDR3 consists of 18 residues. Germline CDR1 MGHDK, CDR2 SYGVNS. The J segment lost 2 bases and the V segment lost 5 bases, leaving 14 bases of the junction unmatched. The DNA of the CDR3 is TGTGCCAGCAGTCCAAGACAGGGGCCCCAGGGAGGCAATCAGCCCCAGCATTTT. Its translation is CASSPRQGPQGGNQPQHF. Drawing the rest from reference TRBV25-1 and TRBJ1-5, the complete variable domain is EADIYQTPRYLVIGTGKKITLECSQTMGHDKMYWYQQDPGMELHLIHYSYGVNSTEKGDLSSESTVSRIRTEHFPLTLESARPSHTSQYLCASSPRQGPQGGNQPQHFGDGTRLSIL.

The chain carries TRBV2 and TRBJ1-1, with 7 bases lining up with TRBD1. J was trimmed by 3 bases and V by 5 bases; bases with no gene match: 3. The CDR3 covers 13 residues. Germline V gene data show CDR1 as SNHLY and CDR2 as FYNNEI. CDR3 residues: CASSFDRDTEAFF. CDR3 coding DNA: TGTGCCAGCAGTTTTGACAGGGACACTGAAGCTTTCTTT. The whole variable domain, filled in from reference TRBV2 and TRBJ1-1, reads EPEVTQTPSHQVTQMGQEVILRCVPISNHLYFYWYRQILGQKVEFLVSFYNNEISEKSEIFDDQFSVERPDGSNFTLKIRSTKLEDSAMYFCASSFDRDTEAFFGQGTRLTVV.

The genes are TRBV30 and TRBJ2-7; 11 nucleotides line up with TRBD1. V lost 2 bases to trimming and J lost 4 bases; unmatched junction nucleotides: 7. The CDR3 has 15 residues. The germline V gene has CDR1 GTSNPN and CDR2 SVGIG (reference sequence). The CDR3 is CAWSRGQGAAYEQYF. DNA of the CDR3: TGTGCCTGGAGTAGAGGACAGGGGGCAGCATACGAGCAGTACTTC.

The sample holds one count of this clone. This chain joins TRBV6-4 and TRBJ2-3; 10 nucleotides match TRBD2. This CDR3 has 15 amino acids. The trim removed 5 bases at V and 1 base at J, leaving 3 bases unmatched. CDR1 and CDR2 from the germline V gene are MRHNA and SNTAGT. The CDR3 is CASSLTSGRTDTQYF. The CDR3 region has the DNA TGTGCCAGCAGTTTGACTAGCGGGCGCACAGATACGCAGTATTTT.

This chain uses TRBV12-5 with TRBJ2-5; tentatively, D is TRBD1 (6 bases). From germline, CDR1 is LGHNT and CDR2 FRNRAP. The CDR3 length is 15 residues. Trimming removed 5 bases from V and 3 bases from J, with 16 bases in between. The CDR3 is CASGNSTGAKETQYF. The DNA for the CDR3 is TGTGCTAGTGGTAATTCGACAGGAGCTAAAGAGACCCAGTACTTC.

The CDR3 loop is CASSPGNNEQFF. CDR3 sequence (DNA): TGTGCCAGCAGTCCGGGTAACAATGAGCAGTTCTTC. The chain uses TRBV6-5 and TRBJ2-1; D not resolved. Trimming shortened V by 5 bases and J by 5 bases, and 7 bases separated the two germline ends. CDR3 length: 12 amino acids. Per germline, CDR1 MNHEY and CDR2 SVGAGI.

This clone was counted a single time. The V call is TRBV7-6, the J call TRBJ2-2, with 8 positions matching TRBD1. Germline values: CDR1 SGHVS, CDR2 FNYEAQ. This CDR3 spans 17 amino acids. Trimming removed 6 bases from V and 6 bases from J; junction bases left unmatched: 15. CDR3 in amino acids: CASSHPVGQGGAGELFF. The CDR3 nucleotides read TGTGCCAGCAGTCATCCCGTCGGACAGGGAGGAGCCGGGGAGCTGTTTTTT.

This clone occurred once. V gene TRBV19 combines with J gene TRBJ2-3, with 7 bases fitting TRBD2. The germline V gene has CDR1 LNHDA and CDR2 SQIVND (reference sequence). J gave up 3 bases and V 6 bases, and 3 bases lay outside the gene matches. The CDR3 is made up of 13 amino acids. CDR3 bases: TGTGCCAGTAGCACGGGGGGAACAGATACGCAGTATTTT. Its protein product is CASSTGGTDTQYF.

The rearrangement links TRBV6-5 to TRBJ1-6, with 7 positions matching TRBD1. V gave up 5 bases and J gave up 7 bases; unmatched junction bases: 8. CDR3 size: 15 residues. Germline lookup yields CDR1 MNHEY and CDR2 SVGAGI. The CDR3: CASSPWRGQNSPLHF. The CDR3 DNA sequence: TGTGCCAGCAGTCCCTGGAGGGGACAGAATTCACCCCTCCACTTT.

The chain joins TRBV2 to TRBJ1-1; 9 bases align to TRBD1. Unmatched junction bases numbered 8, after V lost 5 bases and J lost 1 base. Germline V gives CDR1 SNHLY, CDR2 FYNNEI. CDR3 length: 16 amino acids. The CDR3 coding sequence is TGTGCCAGCAGTCCGGGACAGGGTTACCAGAACACTGAAGCTTTCTTT. It specifies CASSPGQGYQNTEAFF.

The chain couples TRBV6-1 to TRBJ1-4; possibly TRBD1 for D (6 bases). The CDR3 spans 15 residues. The V gene lost 8 bases and the J gene lost 5 bases, with 18 bases spanning the gap. Germline V gene data show CDR1 as MNHNS and CDR2 as SASEGT. The CDR3 reads CASLKKQGRNEKLFF. The CDR3 nucleotides read TGTGCCAGCCTGAAGAAACAGGGCCGGAATGAAAAACTGTTTTTT.

The chain couples TRBV10-3 to TRBJ1-1; D call uncertain. The CDR3 has 12 amino acids. V was cut by 5 bases and J by 1 base, with 5 bases left in between. The V gene's germline CDR1 is ENHRY and CDR2 SYGVKD. CDR3 sequence reads: CAISSGNTEAFF. The CDR3 coding sequence is TGTGCCATCAGTAGCGGGAACACTGAAGCTTTCTTT.

This chain links TRBV2 with TRBJ2-7, with 7 bases matching TRBD2. Germline CDR1 is SNHLY and CDR2 is FYNNEI. Trimming removed 5 bases from V and 6 bases from J; junction bases left unmatched: 13. The CDR3 length is 15 residues. Written as DNA, the CDR3 is TGTGCCAGCAGTCCCTTCGGGGGAGGGCCGGTCGAGCAGTACTTC. Translation: CASSPFGGGPVEQYF.

This chain connects TRBV27 to TRBJ2-7; maybe TRBD1 (7 bases). The germline gives CDR1 MNHEY, CDR2 SMNVEV (reference sequence). The CDR3 has 14 residues. Trimming took 2 bases from V and 3 from J, leaving 11 bases between them. The CDR3 DNA reads as TGTGCCAGCAGTTTAGTTCAGGGGGGCTACGAGCAGTACTTC. Amino acid sequence: CASSLVQGGYEQYF.

The rearrangement uses TRBV12-5 and TRBJ1-1; the match to TRBD1 covers 7 bases. The CDR3 covers 13 residues. Germline V gives CDR1 LGHNT, CDR2 FRNRAP. The trim removed 4 bases at V and 3 bases at J, leaving 2 bases unmatched. The chain's CDR3 is CASGWGTDTEAFF. DNA for the CDR3: TGTGCTAGTGGTTGGGGGACAGACACTGAAGCTTTCTTT. Together with reference TRBV12-5 and TRBJ1-1, the CDR3 gives the full variable domain: DARVTQTPRHKVTEMGQEVTMRCQPILGHNTVFWYRQTMMQGLELLAYFRNRAPLDDSGMPKDRFSAEMPDATLATLKIQPSEPRDSAVYFCASGWGTDTEAFFGQGTRLTVV.

The chain links TRBV15 to TRBJ1-4, with D possibly TRBD1 on 5 matching bases. The V end lost 0 bases, the J end lost 8 bases, and 16 bases lay between the germline ends. The CDR3 covers 16 residues. CDR1 and CDR2 (germline): LNHNV, YYDKDF (reference sequence). This CDR3 is CATSREGGASGEKLFF. The CDR3 nucleotides read TGTGCCACCAGCAGAGAGGGCGGGGCCTCAGGCGAAAAACTGTTTTTT.